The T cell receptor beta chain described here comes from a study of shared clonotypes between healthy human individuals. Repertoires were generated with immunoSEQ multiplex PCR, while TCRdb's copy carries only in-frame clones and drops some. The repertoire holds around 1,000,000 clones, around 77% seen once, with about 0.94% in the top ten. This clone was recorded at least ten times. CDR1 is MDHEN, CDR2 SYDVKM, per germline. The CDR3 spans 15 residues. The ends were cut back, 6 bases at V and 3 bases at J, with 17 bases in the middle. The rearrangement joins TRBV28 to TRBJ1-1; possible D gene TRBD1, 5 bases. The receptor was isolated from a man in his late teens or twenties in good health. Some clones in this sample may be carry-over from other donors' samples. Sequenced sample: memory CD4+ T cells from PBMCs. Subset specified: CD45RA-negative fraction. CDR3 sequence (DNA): TGTGCCAGCAGAAAAGGGGTTTTAAGGGACACTGAAGCTTTCTTT. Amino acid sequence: CASRKGVLRDTEAFF.